The 3 T cell receptor beta chains reported below all come from one sample, sequenced in a study of blood T cell repertoires in COVID-19. Generated by immunoSEQ multiplex PCR, the TCRdb table keeps only in-frame clones and is missing some. The table lists about 70,000 clones, around 74% of them singletons. Sequencing used peripheral blood. The receptor source for this set is a human donor in a cohort sampled during active COVID-19.

This chain connects TRBV4-3 to TRBJ2-7; D ambiguous. This CDR3 region has 14 residues. The germline V and J ends were trimmed by 0 bases and 2 bases, with 8 bases remaining between them. CDR1 and CDR2 (germline): LGHNA, YSLEER. CDR3: CASSQESLTYEQYF. The CDR3, as DNA: TGCGCCAGCAGCCAAGAATCACTAACCTACGAGCAGTACTTC.

The rearrangement links TRBV7-9 to TRBJ1-4, with 7 nucleotides matching TRBD1. There are 16 residues in the CDR3. The V gene end was trimmed by 4 bases and the J gene end by 2 bases; junction bases not matched to a gene: 7. CDR1 SEHNR and CDR2 FQNEAQ come from the germline V gene (reference sequence). The CDR3 region has the DNA TGTGCCAGCAGCTCCGACAGGGTAGGCACTAATGAAAAACTGTTTTTT. Amino acids: CASSSDRVGTNEKLFF. The complete variable domain, with remaining parts taken from reference TRBV7-9 and TRBJ1-4, reads DTGVSQNPRHKITKRGQNVTFRCDPISEHNRLYWYRQTLGQGPEFLTYFQNEAQLEKSRLLSDRFSAERPKGSFSTLEIQRTEQGDSAMYLCASSSDRVGTNEKLFFGSGTQLSVL.

J is TRBJ2-7 and V is TRBV11-3, with TRBD1 matching 8 bases. The CDR3 contains 15 residues. V dropped 5 bases and J dropped 5; count of bases not matched to a gene: 11. The germline gives CDR1 SGHNT, CDR2 YENEEA. This CDR3 reads CASSPTTGAIDEQYF. Written as DNA, the CDR3 is TGTGCCAGCAGCCCGACGACAGGGGCGATCGACGAGCAGTACTTC.